These 5 T cell receptor beta chains were sequenced from one sample in a study of cytomegalovirus exposure and HLA in healthy donors. Primers: 60 Vbeta forward and 13 Jbeta reverse. Libraries were prepared by immunoSEQ multiplex PCR; TCRdb keeps only in-frame clonotypes and omits some of them. The data contain some 150,000 clones, under 80% of them singletons. The sequencing input was PBMCs. The receptors here all came from a male donor in good health and CMV-seronegative.

The chain recombines TRBV7-6 with TRBJ2-5; 7 nucleotides match TRBD2. The CDR3 consists of 19 residues. Per germline, CDR1 SGHVS and CDR2 FNYEAQ. The V gene end was trimmed by 5 bases and the J gene end by 0 bases; junction bases not matched to a gene: 18. The CDR3 DNA reads as TGTGCCAGCAGCCAAGCACCCTCGGAGCGGGGAATAGACCAAGAGACCCAGTACTTC. Translated, it gives CASSQAPSERGIDQETQYF.

The chain uses TRBV19 and TRBJ2-4; D perhaps matches TRBD1 (6 bases). Germline V CDR1 and CDR2: LNHDA, SQIVND (reference sequence). The CDR3 runs to 17 residues. V was shortened by 3 bases and J by 0 bases, with 15 bases between the two germline ends. The CDR3 bases are TGTGCCAGTAGTATCGAATCTACAGGGTTAGCCAAAAACATTCAGTACTTC. Amino acid sequence: CASSIESTGLAKNIQYF.

This clone has more than one count but fewer than ten. This chain uses TRBV5-1 with TRBJ2-7; the match to TRBD2 covers 12 bases. This CDR3 is 16 amino acids long. After removal of 3 bases from V and 1 base from J, the junction contained 5 bases not matched to a gene. Germline-derived CDR1 and CDR2 are SGHRS and YFSETQ. CDR3 nucleotide sequence: TGCGCCAGCAGCTCACTAGCGGGAGGTAGGTCCTACGAGCAGTACTTC. This translates into CASSSLAGGRSYEQYF.

The V gene is TRBV9, the J gene TRBJ2-3, with unresolved D. The germline V gene encodes CDR1 SGDLS and CDR2 YYNGEE. V lost 0 bases and J 4 bases, leaving 9 bases between the germline ends. This CDR3 has 14 amino acids. The CDR3 is CASSVGGRADTQYF. The CDR3 nucleotides are TGTGCCAGCAGCGTAGGAGGTCGGGCAGATACGCAGTATTTT.

V usage is TRBV5-6 and J usage is TRBJ1-3; maybe TRBD1 (5 bases). With 2 bases removed from V and 0 bases from J, the gap between germline ends came to 12 bases. Looked up from germline, CDR1 is SGHDT and CDR2 is YYEEEE. The CDR3 runs to 16 residues. The CDR3 region is CASSFTQVSSGNTIYF. The CDR3 DNA follows: TGTGCCAGCAGCTTCACACAGGTGTCCTCTGGAAACACCATATATTTT.